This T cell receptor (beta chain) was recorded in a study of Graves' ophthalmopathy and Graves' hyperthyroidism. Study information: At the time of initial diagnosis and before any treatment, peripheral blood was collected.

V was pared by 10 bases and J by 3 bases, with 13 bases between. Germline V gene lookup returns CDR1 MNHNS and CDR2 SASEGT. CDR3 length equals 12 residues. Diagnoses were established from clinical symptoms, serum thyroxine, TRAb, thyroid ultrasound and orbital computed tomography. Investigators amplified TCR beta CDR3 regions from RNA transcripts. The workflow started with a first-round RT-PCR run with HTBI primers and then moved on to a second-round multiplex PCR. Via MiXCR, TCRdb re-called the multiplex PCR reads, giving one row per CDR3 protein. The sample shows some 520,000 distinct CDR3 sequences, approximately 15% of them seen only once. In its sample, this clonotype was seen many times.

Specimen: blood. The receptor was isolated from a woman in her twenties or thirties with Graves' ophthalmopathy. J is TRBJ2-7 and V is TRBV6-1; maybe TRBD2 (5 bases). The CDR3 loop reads CATRTRDYEQYF. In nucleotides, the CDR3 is TGTGCCACTAGGACCCGGGACTACGAGCAGTACTTC.